Following are 25 T cell receptor beta chains from one sample sequenced in a study of Ad26.COV2.S vaccination and SARS-CoV-2 variants. Treatment denoted: around 19 received Ad26.COV2.S at low or high dose, single or two shots; roughly 5 received placebo; per-sample allocation not given. Specimens were obtained on day 63 following the first vaccine or placebo injection. The assay was immunoSEQ multiplex PCR, and TCRdb's table has in-frame clones only and misses some. In the table there are more than 400,000 clones, less than 95% of which are singletons. Sample: peripheral blood, taken in a trial of Ad26.COV2.S vaccine versus placebo. These receptors were obtained from a person between 18 and 65 years old who received the Ad26.COV2.S COVID-19 vaccine or a placebo.

V usage is TRBV7-9 and J usage is TRBJ2-3; TRBD2 agrees at 14 bases. This CDR3 contains 16 residues. After removal of 5 bases from V and 5 bases from J, the junction contained 6 bases not matched to a gene. The V gene's germline CDR1 is SEHNR and CDR2 FQNEAQ (reference sequence). The CDR3 nucleotides read TGTGCCAGCAGCCCGGGACTAGCGGGAGTAGGAGATACGCAGTATTTT. Translated, it gives CASSPGLAGVGDTQYF. Full variable domain (missing parts from reference TRBV7-9 and TRBJ2-3): DTGVSQNPRHKITKRGQNVTFRCDPISEHNRLYWYRQTLGQGPEFLTYFQNEAQLEKSRLLSDRFSAERPKGSFSTLEIQRTEQGDSAMYLCASSPGLAGVGDTQYFGPGTRLTVL.

The chain combines TRBV27 with TRBJ1-5, with 7 bases identical to TRBD1. This CDR3 contains 15 residues. Germline CDR1 reads MNHEY; CDR2 reads SMNVEV (reference sequence). V trimming: 5 bases; J trimming: 0 bases; junction bases outside the gene matches: 4. The DNA for the CDR3 is TGTGCCAGCAGTCTGACAGGGTTTAGCAATCAGCCCCAGCATTTT. Its protein is CASSLTGFSNQPQHF.

V gene TRBV6-5 combines with J gene TRBJ2-7; 10 nucleotides match TRBD1. V was pared by 6 bases and J by 3 bases, with 8 bases of the junction left unmatched. This CDR3 region has 15 residues. Germline lookup yields CDR1 MNHEY and CDR2 SVGAGI. CDR3 coding DNA: TGTGCCAGCAGACCCGGACAGGGGGGCGACTACGAGCAGTACTTC. Translating it yields CASRPGQGGDYEQYF.

This clone occurred once. This chain joins TRBV9 and TRBJ1-1; D is ambiguous. The V gene's germline CDR1 is SGDLS and CDR2 YYNGEE. The CDR3 has 13 amino acids. The V end was cut by 4 bases, the J end by 0 bases, with 7 bases between. The CDR3 is CASSRRVNTEAFF. The CDR3 DNA follows: TGTGCCAGCAGCCGGAGGGTGAACACTGAAGCTTTCTTT.

This chain links TRBV2 with TRBJ1-5; the D gene is possibly TRBD1 (5 bases). Germline V gene sequence: CDR1 SNHLY, CDR2 FYNNEI. The CDR3 is 14 amino acids. Deletions cut 6 bases from V and 0 bases from J, with 9 bases between. CDR3 residues: CASSRTLSNQPQHF. In DNA form, the CDR3 reads TGTGCCAGCAGCCGGACACTTAGCAATCAGCCCCAGCATTTT.

This clone has just a few counts. V and J are TRBV15 and TRBJ1-3, with no clear D. With 4 bases removed from V and 3 bases from J, the gap between germline ends came to 7 bases. Looked up from germline, CDR1 is LNHNV and CDR2 is YYDKDF (reference sequence). This CDR3 is built from 13 residues. In DNA form, the CDR3 reads TGTGCCACCAGCATGGCGGATGGAAACACCATATATTTT. It codes for CATSMADGNTIYF.

This chain connects TRBV28 to TRBJ1-5; 7 bases align to TRBD1. CDR1 MDHEN and CDR2 SYDVKM come from the germline V gene. CDR3 size: 14 residues. V lost 6 bases to trimming and J lost 5 bases; unmatched junction nucleotides: 7. CDR3 residues: CASRPQGEDQPQHF. The DNA of the CDR3 is TGTGCCAGCAGACCTCAGGGGGAAGATCAGCCCCAGCATTTT.

The table lists this clone with a count of one. The chain employs TRBV7-2 and TRBJ2-7; tentative D call: TRBD2 (5 bases). This CDR3 contains 15 residues. V was clipped by 5 bases and J by 0 bases, with 14 bases between them. The germline CDR1 and CDR2 sequences are SGHTA and FQGNSA. This CDR3 is CASSVRTGSSYEQYF. CDR3 DNA: TGTGCCAGCAGCGTAAGGACGGGGAGCTCCTACGAGCAGTACTTC.

This chain uses TRBV29-1 with TRBJ1-1; the match to TRBD1 covers 7 bases. In germline, CDR1 is SQVTM, CDR2 ANQGSEA. V lost 6 bases to trimming and J lost 7 bases; unmatched junction nucleotides: 11. This CDR3 spans 13 amino acids. The CDR3 spells CSVSIGGGVEAFF. CDR3 DNA: TGCAGCGTCTCGATAGGAGGGGGCGTTGAAGCTTTCTTT. Using reference TRBV29-1 and TRBJ1-1 for the parts outside the CDR3, the full variable domain is SAVISQKPSRDICQRGTSLTIQCQVDSQVTMMFWYRQQPGQSLTLIATANQGSEATYESGFVIDKFPISRPNLTFSTLTVSNMSPEDSSIYLCSVSIGGGVEAFFGQGTRLTVV.

This chain links TRBV3-1 (or the pseudogene TRBV3-2) with TRBJ1-2, with 7 bases fitting TRBD1. V gave up 1 base and J gave up 3 bases; unmatched junction bases: 2. This CDR3 comprises 14 residues. Germline-derived CDR1 and CDR2 are LGHDT and YNNKEL (reference sequence). CDR3 amino acids: CASSQGGTDYGYTF. The CDR3 DNA reads as TGTGCCAGCAGCCAAGGGGGGACAGACTATGGCTACACCTTC.

The V and J genes are TRBV15 and TRBJ2-7; 10 bases line up with TRBD1. The junction had 9 bases not matched to a gene; V was cut back by 3 bases and J by 4 bases. This CDR3 is 16 amino acids long. Germline V gene lookup returns CDR1 LNHNV and CDR2 YYDKDF (reference sequence). Written as DNA, the CDR3 is TGTGCCACCAGCAGGGATCTTCCGGGACAGGGGTACGAGCAGTACTTC. Translating it yields CATSRDLPGQGYEQYF.

CDR3 DNA: TGTGCCAGTAGTATATCGTCTAGCGAAGAGACCCAGTACTTC. Translating it yields CASSISSSEETQYF. The genes are TRBV19 and TRBJ2-5; a possible D gene is TRBD2 (6 bases). The CDR3 extends over 14 amino acids. The V end was cut by 2 bases, the J end by 3 bases, with 10 bases between. CDR1 is LNHDA and CDR2 is SQIVND in the germline V gene (reference sequence).

The chain uses TRBV19 and TRBJ1-2, with a possible D match to TRBD1 (5 bases). The CDR3 is made up of 14 amino acids. Germline-derived CDR1 and CDR2 are LNHDA and SQIVND (reference sequence). Trimming stripped 5 bases from V and 0 bases from J, with 10 bases between. CDR3 coding DNA: TGTGCCAGTAGTGAGGGGACGACTAACTATGGCTACACCTTC. Amino acid sequence: CASSEGTTNYGYTF.

The chain couples TRBV7-3 to TRBJ1-1; maybe TRBD1 (6 bases). CDR3 length: 14 residues. Germline V CDR1 and CDR2: SGHTA, FQGTGA. V lost 6 bases to trimming and J lost 5 bases, with 16 bases between them. The CDR3 nucleotides are TGTGCCAGCAGTCAACAGGGAGTTCGGACTGAAGCTTTCTTT. Translating it yields CASSQQGVRTEAFF. Full variable domain (outside the CDR3, taken from reference TRBV7-3 and TRBJ1-1): GAGVSQTPSNKVTEKGKYVELRCDPISGHTALYWYRQSLGQGPEFLIYFQGTGAADDSGLPNDRFFAVRPEGSVSTLKIQRTERGDSAVYLCASSQQGVRTEAFFGQGTRLTVV.

The gene calls are TRBV7-8 and TRBJ1-5; 10 bases align to TRBD1. The CDR3 has 17 amino acids. Germline lookup yields CDR1 SGHVS and CDR2 FQNEAQ. V lost 5 bases, J lost 3 bases, and 10 bases stayed unmatched. CDR3 sequence: CASSTRTGGTFNQPQHF. The CDR3 coding sequence is TGTGCCAGCAGCACGCGGACAGGGGGGACCTTCAATCAGCCCCAGCATTTT.

J is TRBJ2-3 and V is TRBV4-1; D is uncertain. Trimming removed 1 base at V and 0 bases at J, with 8 bases between. The length of the CDR3 is 15 residues. Germline CDR1 reads MGHRA; CDR2 reads YSYEKL. The CDR3 sequence is CASSQGLGSTDTQYF. CDR3 DNA sequence: TGCGCCAGCAGCCAAGGGTTAGGGAGCACAGATACGCAGTATTTT.

The chain couples TRBV2 to TRBJ2-7; D gene unclear. CDR3 length: 13 residues. CDR1 and CDR2 (germline): SNHLY, FYNNEI. Trimming took off 2 bases at V and 2 bases at J, with 7 bases between the two ends. DNA for the CDR3: TGTGCCAGCAGTGAACCAGAAACCTACGAGCAGTACTTC. Translating gives CASSEPETYEQYF.

This chain links TRBV18 with TRBJ2-7; 7 bases line up with TRBD1. This CDR3 region has 15 residues. Germline-derived CDR1 and CDR2 are KGHSH and LQKENI. Unmatched junction bases numbered 7, after V lost 3 bases and J lost 2 bases. CDR3 loop: CASSPPGTETYEQYF. For the CDR3, the DNA is TGTGCCAGCTCACCCCCCGGGACAGAGACCTACGAGCAGTACTTC.

This clone turned up a few times. V usage is TRBV12-3 or TRBV12-4 and J usage is TRBJ2-3, with D tentatively TRBD1 or TRBD2 (6 bases each). The CDR3 length is 13 residues. With 7 bases removed from V and 2 bases from J, the gap between germline ends came to 10 bases. The CDR3 region is CASTGEDTDTQYF. DNA for the CDR3: TGTGCCAGCACAGGGGAGGACACAGATACGCAGTATTTT.

The V gene is TRBV19, the J gene TRBJ2-7; no clear D gene. CDR1 is LNHDA, CDR2 SQIVND, per germline (reference sequence). Trimming shortened V by 2 bases and J by 1 base, and 9 bases separated the two germline ends. This CDR3 comprises 14 residues. CDR3 bases: TGTGCCAGTAGTATAAGTGCCGCGTCCTACGAGCAGTACTTC. Translated, it gives CASSISAASYEQYF.

The chain is built from TRBV19 and TRBJ2-5; possibly TRBD2 for D (7 bases). Deletions cut 5 bases from V and 3 bases from J, with 13 bases between. Germline CDR1 reads LNHDA; CDR2 reads SQIVND (reference sequence). The CDR3 is made up of 14 amino acids. Here the CDR3 reads CASSPRGGEETQYF. For the CDR3, the DNA is TGTGCCAGTAGTCCCAGGGGAGGGGAAGAGACCCAGTACTTC.

The chain has TRBV7-2 and TRBJ2-1; tentatively, D is TRBD2 (5 bases). Deletions cut 2 bases from V and 11 bases from J, with 13 bases between. The CDR3 extends over 13 amino acids. Germline CDR1 SGHTA, CDR2 FQGNSA. The CDR3 is CASSLTGGHKQFF. Written as DNA, the CDR3 is TGTGCCAGCAGCTTAACGGGCGGGCATAAGCAGTTCTTC.

The J gene is TRBJ2-3, the V gene TRBV28; 7 bases fit TRBD1. The CDR3 is 15 amino acids. With 4 bases clipped from V and 11 bases from J, the junction kept 15 bases outside the gene matches. The V gene's germline CDR1 is MDHEN and CDR2 SYDVKM. This CDR3 reads CASSSGQRTRFVQYF. CDR3 sequence (DNA): TGTGCCAGCAGTTCGGGACAGCGGACGCGGTTTGTGCAGTATTTT.

The gene calls are TRBV27 and TRBJ2-7, with D perhaps matching TRBD2 (5 bases). There are 14 residues in the CDR3. The germline CDR1 and CDR2 sequences are MNHEY and SMNVEV (reference sequence). Trimming removed 4 bases from V and 6 bases from J, with 16 bases in between. CDR3 loop: CASSSLRRPFEQYF. CDR3 nucleotides: TGTGCCAGCAGTTCTCTTCGGAGGCCCTTCGAGCAGTACTTC.

The V and J genes are TRBV28 and TRBJ2-7; 7 positions match TRBD1. Germline CDR1 and CDR2: MDHEN and SYDVKM. This CDR3 is 14 amino acids long. Trimming at V came to 3 bases and at J to 4 bases, leaving 6 bases not matched to a gene. CDR3 loop: CASSLRTGRYEQYF. CDR3 coding DNA: TGTGCCAGCAGTTTGCGGACAGGTCGATACGAGCAGTACTTC. The variable domain in full, completed from reference TRBV28 and TRBJ2-7, reads DVKVTQSSRYLVKRTGEKVFLECVQDMDHENMFWYRQDPGLGLRLIYFSYDVKMKEKGDIPEGYSVSREKKERFSLILESASTNQTSMYLCASSLRTGRYEQYFGPGTRLTVT.